This T cell receptor (beta chain) was identified during a study of memory CD4+ T cells and cytomegalovirus serostatus (dated by TCRdb to between 2018 and 2021). For context, the study as a whole: The cohort included approximately 35 healthy adults from Belgium, of whom 9 were CMV seropositive and some 24 were CMV seronegative. To replicate a published TCR-based CMV serostatus classifier, the researchers sequenced the CD4+ memory TCRbeta repertoires of a Belgian cohort whose cytomegalovirus serostatus was known.

V loses 0 bases of germline sequence and J loses 5 bases, and the interval between the two ends is 6 bases. The germline V gene gives CDR1 as SGHRS and CDR2 as YFSETQ. The CDR3 goes from the cysteine to the phenylalanine over 13 residues. Kept here is only the CDR3 DNA, which spans 39 bases and is read in frame from base 1. Single viable CD3+CD4+CD8-CD45RO+ cells were sorted as memory CD4+ T cells on a FACSAria II. CMV serostatus was determined using a Roche Elecsys assay that detects serum IgG against CMV pp150, pp28, p38 and p52. Once the samples were thawed, total CD4+ T cells were enriched through positive selection using CD4 magnetic microbeads. Samples originated from another study that specifically interrogated the CD4+ T cell memory repertoire. Peripheral blood mononuclear cells were isolated and cryopreserved according to standard operating procedures, and serum was kept at -80 degrees C. CD3-PerCP (BW264/56), CD4-APC (RPA-T4), CD45RO-PE (UCHT1) and CD8-Pacific Orange (3B5) antibodies were used for staining, and non-viable cells were excluded with Sytox blue.

Here is what the overall study found, with its caveats: Only CD4+CD45RO+ memory cells were sequenced, unlike the original study, which covered naive and memory CD4+ and CD8+ populations. For predicting CMV serostatus, the median bootstrapped AUC was about 0.94 using the original framework and about 0.89 using a US-trained random forest. On the Belgian cohort, the classifier based on the original framework reached a median bootstrapped AUC of approximately 0.95, with a 95% CI of 0.76-1.00. Among the 160 or so previously reported CMV-associated TCRbeta sequences, 67 showed up in the CD4+ memory repertoires, with each one found in between one and five individuals. The results were interpreted as suggesting that the CMV-associated TCR signature is largely present in the CD4+ memory repertoire.

Remarks on this clone: Its recognized antigen is unknown. Within one base of it there is no much larger clone, and no base qualities were kept.

The Quick-DNA Microprep Kit was used to extract genomic DNA from the sorted cells. Amplification of TCRbeta DNA was done with the immunoSEQ hsTCRbeta kit, following the protocol from the manufacturer. An Illumina MiSeq instrument was used to sequence the TCRbeta libraries. From the authors' description of their analysis: Following removal of out-of-frame sequences, a few million distinct TCRbeta sequences were retained, with an average of roughly 70,000 per individual. Each individual was scored by the count of 164 previously reported CMV-associated TCRbeta sequences and the total productive distinct TCRbeta count. A beta-binomial model was reimplemented in Python, and scikit-learn random forests with default parameters were trained on US cohort data. Classifier performance on the Belgian cohort was summarized as median AUC with percentile confidence intervals over 10,000 bootstrap iterations. TCRdb provides this immuneACCESS table in a form limited to in-frame rearrangements. Some clones are lacking; in checked studies, under half of them reflect an unresolved V gene, and why the rest are absent is not known. That table is the source of V, J and clone size, and D and trimming were worked out from the DNA. The sample data list some 29,000 clones, and roughly 80% of these were observed just once. More than 0.5% of the sample lies in the top ten.

This chain is built from TRBV5-1 and TRBJ1-5, with the D gene call left open. The sequence was collected from an adult in good health and CMV-seronegative. Some clones in this sample may be carry-over from other donors' samples. Sequenced sample: memory CD4+ T cells from blood. The CDR3 reads as follows: CASSLGVDQPQHF. The DNA sequence reads TGCGCCAGCAGCTTGGGGGTAGATCAGCCCCAGCATTTT.